The 5 T cell receptor beta chains given below trace back to one sample, sequenced in a study of beta chain features in type 1 diabetes. Investigators reverse transcribed all isolated RNA, so they sequenced expressed TCRB transcripts. The protocol was immunoSEQ multiplex PCR, while the TCRdb copy is restricted to in-frame clones and leaves out a portion. This sample yields some 410,000 clones, of which over 11% are seen a single time; roughly 0.036% belongs to the top ten. Sequenced sample: naive CD4+ T cells from blood. The receptor source for this set is a man younger than 45 in good health.

At least ten counts were recorded for this clone. CDR3 sequence: CASSVASGLAVGEQFF. The CDR3 DNA reads TGTGCCAGCAGCGTAGCTAGCGGACTAGCGGTTGGAGAGCAGTTCTTC. This chain joins TRBV9 and TRBJ2-1; 10 bases map to TRBD2. V trimming: 0 bases; J trimming: 10 bases; junction bases outside the gene matches: 10. The CDR3 is made up of 16 amino acids. Looked up from germline, CDR1 is SGDLS and CDR2 is YYNGEE.

The chain is built from TRBV5-1 and TRBJ2-7; 12 nucleotides agree with TRBD2. Germline V gene lookup returns CDR1 SGHRS and CDR2 YFSETQ. CDR3 length: 16 amino acids. Trimming removed 4 bases from V and 2 bases from J; junction bases left unmatched: 7. CDR3 coding DNA: TGCGCCAGCAGCGTGTGGCTAGCGGGAGGGACCTACGAGCAGTACGTC. This translates into CASSVWLAGGTYEQYV.

The J gene is TRBJ2-5, the V gene TRBV7-9, with a weak D call TRBD2 (5 bases). The V end lost 1 base, the J end lost 5 bases, and 11 bases lay between the germline ends. CDR1 is SEHNR and CDR2 is FQNEAQ in the germline V gene (reference sequence). There are 14 residues in the CDR3. The CDR3 DNA reads TGTGCCAGCAGCTTAGTACGACGAGGGGAGACCCAGTACTTC. Its translation is CASSLVRRGETQYF.

This clone showed up just a few times. The chain joins TRBV28 to TRBJ2-1; 10 nucleotides line up with TRBD2. Germline CDR1 reads MDHEN; CDR2 reads SYDVKM. After removal of 7 bases from V and 6 bases from J, the junction contained 15 bases not matched to a gene. The CDR3 loop spans 17 amino acids. CDR3 loop: CASIKSSGRVVSNEQFF. The CDR3 region has the DNA TGTGCCAGCATCAAGTCCAGCGGGAGGGTCGTTAGCAATGAGCAGTTCTTC.

The chain's CDR3 is CASSRGGQETQYF. The CDR3 bases are TGTGCCAGCAGTCGGGGGGGCCAAGAGACCCAGTACTTC. V gene TRBV25-1 combines with J gene TRBJ2-5; 8 nucleotides agree with TRBD2. Germline V gives CDR1 MGHDK, CDR2 SYGVNS. This CDR3 has 13 amino acids. V was clipped by 5 bases and J by 1 base; unmatched bases: 0.